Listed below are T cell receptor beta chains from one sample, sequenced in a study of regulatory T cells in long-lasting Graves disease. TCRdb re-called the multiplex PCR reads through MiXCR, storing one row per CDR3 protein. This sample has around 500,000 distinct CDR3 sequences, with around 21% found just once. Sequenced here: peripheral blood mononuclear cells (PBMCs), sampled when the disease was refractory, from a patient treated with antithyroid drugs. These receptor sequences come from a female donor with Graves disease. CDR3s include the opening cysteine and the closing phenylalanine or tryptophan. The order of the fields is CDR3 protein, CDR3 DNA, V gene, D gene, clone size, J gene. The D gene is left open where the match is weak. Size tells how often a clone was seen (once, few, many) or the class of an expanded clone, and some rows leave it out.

cdr3_aa: CATSRDVGQPNEKLFF; cdr3_nt: TGTGCCACCAGCAGAGATGTCGGGCAGCCTAATGAAAAACTGTTTTTT; v_call: TRBV15; d_call: -; clone_size: many; j_call: TRBJ1-4
cdr3_aa: CASSDFLGGTGELFF; cdr3_nt: TGTGCCAGCAGTGACTTCCTCGGCGGGACCGGGGAGCTGTTTTTT; v_call: TRBV12-3/TRBV12-4; d_call: -; clone_size: many; j_call: TRBJ2-2
cdr3_aa: CASSLGAGISGNTIYF; cdr3_nt: TGTGCCAGCAGCTTAGGGGCGGGAATCTCTGGAAACACCATATATTTT; v_call: TRBV7-8; d_call: -; clone_size: once; j_call: TRBJ1-3
cdr3_aa: CASSLSGTDGELFF; cdr3_nt: TGTGCCAGCAGCCTTAGCGGGACGGACGGGGAGCTGTTTTTT; v_call: TRBV7-3; d_call: TRBD2; clone_size: many; j_call: TRBJ2-2
cdr3_aa: CASSLDYRTSETQYF; cdr3_nt: TGTGCCAGCAGCTTAGACTACCGAACGTCAGAGACCCAGTACTTC; v_call: TRBV7-2; d_call: -; clone_size: -; j_call: TRBJ2-5
cdr3_aa: CASTFAGGRFSTYF; cdr3_nt: TGTGCCAGCACTTTCGCGGGGGGCCGGTTCTCGACGTACTTC; v_call: TRBV12-3/TRBV12-4; d_call: TRBD2; clone_size: many; j_call: TRBJ2-7
cdr3_aa: CASSLLGLQETQYF; cdr3_nt: TGTGCCAGCAGTTTATTAGGACTCCAAGAGACCCAGTACTTC; v_call: TRBV28; d_call: -; clone_size: many; j_call: TRBJ2-5
cdr3_aa: CASSYGAGFTGETQYF; cdr3_nt: TGTGCCAGCAGTTACGGAGCGGGGTTTACGGGCGAGACCCAGTACTTC; v_call: TRBV6-5; d_call: TRBD2; clone_size: many; j_call: TRBJ2-5
cdr3_aa: CASNPRDSLYGYTF; cdr3_nt: TGTGCCAGCAATCCCAGGGACTCACTCTATGGCTACACCTTC; v_call: TRBV6-1; d_call: -; clone_size: many; j_call: TRBJ1-2
cdr3_aa: CASSGIEAAKTIQYF; cdr3_nt: TGTGCCAGCAGCGGCATAGAGGCAGCCAAAACCATTCAGTACTTC; v_call: TRBV6-1; d_call: -; clone_size: -; j_call: TRBJ2-4
cdr3_aa: CSPLADSYEQYF; cdr3_nt: TGCAGTCCATTAGCGGATTCCTACGAGCAGTACTTC; v_call: TRBV20-1; d_call: -; clone_size: -; j_call: TRBJ2-7
cdr3_aa: CASSPRTGHTEAFF; cdr3_nt: TGTGCCAGCAGCCCCCGGACGGGCCACACTGAAGCTTTCTTT; v_call: TRBV7-8; d_call: -; clone_size: many; j_call: TRBJ1-1
cdr3_aa: CSVGATANYGYTF; cdr3_nt: TGCAGCGTTGGAGCGACGGCTAACTATGGCTACACCTTC; v_call: TRBV29-1; d_call: -; clone_size: many; j_call: TRBJ1-2
cdr3_aa: CASRKDDSVNSPLHF; cdr3_nt: TGTGCCAGCAGGAAAGACGACAGCGTTAATTCACCCCTCCACTTT; v_call: TRBV12-3/TRBV12-4; d_call: -; clone_size: many; j_call: TRBJ1-6
cdr3_aa: CATSDLASSGRARETQYF; cdr3_nt: TGTGCCACCAGTGACCTAGCCTCTAGCGGGAGGGCCAGGGAGACCCAGTACTTC; v_call: TRBV24-1; d_call: TRBD2; clone_size: few; j_call: TRBJ2-5
cdr3_aa: CASSGFSFENTGELFF; cdr3_nt: TGCGCCAGCAGCGGATTCTCATTCGAGAACACCGGGGAGCTGTTTTTT; v_call: TRBV5-1; d_call: -; clone_size: -; j_call: TRBJ2-2
cdr3_aa: CASSFYRGSYEQYF; cdr3_nt: TGTGCCAGCAGTTTTTACAGGGGATCCTACGAGCAGTACTTC; v_call: TRBV27; d_call: TRBD1; clone_size: many; j_call: TRBJ2-7
cdr3_aa: CASSPSGAGQETQYF; cdr3_nt: TGTGCCAGCAGCCCCTCTGGCGCGGGCCAAGAGACCCAGTACTTC; v_call: TRBV9; d_call: -; clone_size: -; j_call: TRBJ2-5
cdr3_aa: CASGRQGDTEAFF; cdr3_nt: TGTGCCAGCGGTCGGCAAGGCGACACTGAAGCTTTCTTT; v_call: TRBV25-1; d_call: -; clone_size: -; j_call: TRBJ1-1
cdr3_aa: CAWDGTSGGTIQYF; cdr3_nt: TGTGCCTGGGATGGGACTAGCGGGGGAACCATTCAGTACTTC; v_call: TRBV30; d_call: TRBD2; clone_size: -; j_call: TRBJ2-4
cdr3_aa: CATSDRQGVEAFF; cdr3_nt: TGTGCCACCAGTGATCGACAGGGAGTTGAAGCTTTCTTT; v_call: TRBV24-1; d_call: TRBD1; clone_size: -; j_call: TRBJ1-1
cdr3_aa: CTSSTGLAGRETQYF; cdr3_nt: TGTACCAGCAGTACGGGACTAGCGGGAAGAGAGACCCAGTACTTC; v_call: TRBV12-3/TRBV12-4; d_call: TRBD2; clone_size: -; j_call: TRBJ2-5
cdr3_aa: CASSFSGLGGSPLHF; cdr3_nt: TGCGCCAGCAGCTTTTCAGGGCTTGGTGGTTCACCCCTCCACTTT; v_call: TRBV5-1; d_call: -; clone_size: few; j_call: TRBJ1-6
cdr3_aa: CASSLVAGFHYEQYF; cdr3_nt: TGTGCCAGCAGCTTAGTAGCGGGATTTCACTACGAGCAGTACTTC; v_call: TRBV7-9; d_call: TRBD2; clone_size: -; j_call: TRBJ2-7
cdr3_aa: CASEGSGSYEQYF; cdr3_nt: TGTGCCAGCGAGGGCAGTGGCTCCTACGAGCAGTACTTC; v_call: TRBV7-9; d_call: -; clone_size: -; j_call: TRBJ2-7
cdr3_aa: CSVVKTQYF; cdr3_nt: TGCAGCGTTGTAAAAACCCAGTACTTC; v_call: TRBV29-1; d_call: -; clone_size: -; j_call: TRBJ2-5
cdr3_aa: CASSPDRGVQPQHF; cdr3_nt: TGTGCCAGCAGCCCAGACAGAGGAGTCCAGCCCCAGCATTTT; v_call: TRBV2; d_call: -; clone_size: many; j_call: TRBJ1-5
cdr3_aa: CASSLRQGQTEAFF; cdr3_nt: TGTGCCAGCAGTCTACGACAGGGACAAACTGAAGCTTTCTTT; v_call: TRBV12-3/TRBV12-4; d_call: TRBD1; clone_size: many; j_call: TRBJ1-1
cdr3_aa: CASSYSAGLAGPNTGELFF; cdr3_nt: TGTGCCAGCAGTTACTCGGCGGGACTAGCGGGACCTAACACCGGGGAGCTGTTTTTT; v_call: TRBV6-6; d_call: TRBD2; clone_size: few; j_call: TRBJ2-2
cdr3_aa: CASSLLGGGLAAFPGELFF; cdr3_nt: TGTGCCAGCAGTTTATTGGGCGGAGGACTAGCGGCTTTCCCCGGGGAGCTGTTTTTT; v_call: TRBV28; d_call: TRBD2; clone_size: many; j_call: TRBJ2-2
cdr3_aa: CASSSKDRPNTEAFF; cdr3_nt: TGTGCCAGCAGCTCAAAGGACAGGCCGAACACTGAAGCTTTCTTT; v_call: TRBV7-9; d_call: TRBD1; clone_size: -; j_call: TRBJ1-1
cdr3_aa: CASSHLTGSGANVLTF; cdr3_nt: TGTGCCAGCAGCCACCTGACAGGGTCAGGGGCCAACGTCCTGACTTTC; v_call: TRBV5-5; d_call: TRBD1; clone_size: -; j_call: TRBJ2-6
cdr3_aa: CASSRDLAASQETQYF; cdr3_nt: TGTGCCAGCAGCCGAGATCTAGCGGCGAGCCAAGAGACCCAGTACTTC; v_call: TRBV28; d_call: TRBD2; clone_size: many; j_call: TRBJ2-5
cdr3_aa: CSARIEKLFF; cdr3_nt: TGCAGTGCTAGAATTGAAAAACTGTTTTTT; v_call: TRBV20-1; d_call: -; clone_size: -; j_call: TRBJ1-4
cdr3_aa: CASRTPGLAGGPVLGELFF; cdr3_nt: TGTGCCAGCAGGACTCCGGGACTAGCGGGAGGGCCGGTATTGGGGGAGCTGTTTTTT; v_call: TRBV2; d_call: TRBD2; clone_size: many; j_call: TRBJ2-2
cdr3_aa: CASRYLHGRDTEAFF; cdr3_nt: TGCGCCAGCAGGTATCTCCATGGAAGGGACACTGAAGCTTTCTTT; v_call: TRBV5-1; d_call: -; clone_size: -; j_call: TRBJ1-1
cdr3_aa: CASSSGEDPLAGELFF; cdr3_nt: TGTGCCAGCAGTTCCGGCGAGGACCCACTCGCGGGGGAGCTGTTTTTT; v_call: TRBV2; d_call: -; clone_size: many; j_call: TRBJ2-2
cdr3_aa: CSVEGTGVGYTF; cdr3_nt: TGCAGCGTTGAAGGCACAGGGGTTGGCTACACCTTC; v_call: TRBV29-1; d_call: TRBD1; clone_size: -; j_call: TRBJ1-2
cdr3_aa: CAWSNWVSDTEAFF; cdr3_nt: TGTGCCTGGAGTAATTGGGTATCGGACACTGAAGCTTTCTTT; v_call: TRBV30; d_call: -; clone_size: many; j_call: TRBJ1-1
cdr3_aa: CATSGQGSQETQYF; cdr3_nt: TGTGCCACCAGTGGTCAGGGGTCCCAAGAGACCCAGTACTTC; v_call: TRBV24-1; d_call: -; clone_size: many; j_call: TRBJ2-5
cdr3_aa: CAWSKLAVYQETQYF; cdr3_nt: TGTGCCTGGAGTAAACTAGCGGTATACCAAGAGACCCAGTACTTC; v_call: TRBV30; d_call: TRBD2; clone_size: few; j_call: TRBJ2-5
cdr3_aa: CASSSGGTSANPWGETQYF; cdr3_nt: TGTGCCAGCAGCTCAGGAGGGACTAGCGCAAACCCTTGGGGGGAGACCCAGTACTTC; v_call: TRBV28; d_call: TRBD2; clone_size: many; j_call: TRBJ2-5
cdr3_aa: CASSADREGSYGYTF; cdr3_nt: TGTGCCAGCAGCGCGGACAGGGAGGGAAGCTATGGCTACACCTTC; v_call: TRBV9; d_call: TRBD1; clone_size: -; j_call: TRBJ1-2
cdr3_aa: CASSSVSGERGFF; cdr3_nt: TGCGCCAGCAGTTCCGTTAGCGGGGAAAGGGGGTTCTTC; v_call: TRBV5-1; d_call: TRBD2; clone_size: -; j_call: TRBJ2-1
cdr3_aa: CASSLRFRAIEAFF; cdr3_nt: TGTGCCAGCAGTTTAAGGTTCAGGGCTATTGAAGCTTTCTTT; v_call: TRBV12-3/TRBV12-4; d_call: -; clone_size: many; j_call: TRBJ1-1
cdr3_aa: CASSLVAGPGSLLHF; cdr3_nt: TGTGCCAGCAGCTTAGTAGCAGGGCCAGGTTCACTCCTCCACTTT; v_call: TRBV7-9; d_call: -; clone_size: -; j_call: TRBJ1-6
cdr3_aa: CASSFLEYAGDQETQYF; cdr3_nt: TGCGCCAGCAGCTTCCTCGAATACGCGGGGGACCAAGAGACCCAGTACTTC; v_call: TRBV5-1; d_call: TRBD2; clone_size: few; j_call: TRBJ2-5
cdr3_aa: CASTVYRGGYEQYF; cdr3_nt: TGTGCCAGCACCGTGTACCGGGGAGGTTACGAGCAGTACTTC; v_call: TRBV13; d_call: -; clone_size: few; j_call: TRBJ2-7
cdr3_aa: CASSLAARELFF; cdr3_nt: TGTGCCAGCAGCCTAGCCGCAAGGGAGCTGTTTTTT; v_call: TRBV7-2; d_call: -; clone_size: few; j_call: TRBJ2-2
cdr3_aa: CASSSHHRDTLQKGYTF; cdr3_nt: TGTGCCAGTAGTTCCCATCACCGGGACACCCTACAAAAAGGCTACACCTTC; v_call: TRBV19; d_call: -; clone_size: -; j_call: TRBJ1-2
cdr3_aa: CASSYFNSYEQYF; cdr3_nt: TGTGCCAGCAGTTACTTCAACTCCTACGAGCAGTACTTC; v_call: TRBV6-5; d_call: -; clone_size: many; j_call: TRBJ2-7
cdr3_aa: CASSPPDAATEAFF; cdr3_nt: TGTGCCAGTAGTCCTCCGGACGCGGCGACTGAAGCTTTCTTT; v_call: TRBV19; d_call: -; clone_size: -; j_call: TRBJ1-1
cdr3_aa: CASSDRANSPGVLFF; cdr3_nt: TGTGCCAGCTCGGACAGGGCGAATAGTCCCGGGGTGCTGTTTTTT; v_call: TRBV18; d_call: TRBD1; clone_size: once; j_call: TRBJ2-2
cdr3_aa: CASSLATGVQETQYF; cdr3_nt: TGTGCCAGCAGCTTGGCGACAGGGGTCCAAGAGACCCAGTACTTC; v_call: TRBV5-4; d_call: TRBD1; clone_size: -; j_call: TRBJ2-5
cdr3_aa: CASSIDLGMGQPQHF; cdr3_nt: TGTGCCAGTAGTATAGATCTAGGGATGGGCCAGCCCCAGCATTTT; v_call: TRBV19; d_call: -; clone_size: -; j_call: TRBJ1-5